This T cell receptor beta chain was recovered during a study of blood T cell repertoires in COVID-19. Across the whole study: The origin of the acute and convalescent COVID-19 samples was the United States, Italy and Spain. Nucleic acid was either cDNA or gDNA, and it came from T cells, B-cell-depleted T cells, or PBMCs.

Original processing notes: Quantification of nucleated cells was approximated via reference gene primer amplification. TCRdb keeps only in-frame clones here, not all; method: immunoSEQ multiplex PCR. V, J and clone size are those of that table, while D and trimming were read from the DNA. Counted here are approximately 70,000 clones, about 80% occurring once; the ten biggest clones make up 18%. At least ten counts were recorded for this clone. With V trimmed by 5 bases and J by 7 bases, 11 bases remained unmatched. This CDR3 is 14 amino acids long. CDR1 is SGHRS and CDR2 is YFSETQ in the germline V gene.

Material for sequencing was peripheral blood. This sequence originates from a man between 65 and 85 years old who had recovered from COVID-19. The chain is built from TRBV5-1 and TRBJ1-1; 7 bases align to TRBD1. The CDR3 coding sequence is TGCGCCAGCAGTCCGACGACAGGGACGGGTGAAGCTTTCTTT. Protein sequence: CASSPTTGTGEAFF.